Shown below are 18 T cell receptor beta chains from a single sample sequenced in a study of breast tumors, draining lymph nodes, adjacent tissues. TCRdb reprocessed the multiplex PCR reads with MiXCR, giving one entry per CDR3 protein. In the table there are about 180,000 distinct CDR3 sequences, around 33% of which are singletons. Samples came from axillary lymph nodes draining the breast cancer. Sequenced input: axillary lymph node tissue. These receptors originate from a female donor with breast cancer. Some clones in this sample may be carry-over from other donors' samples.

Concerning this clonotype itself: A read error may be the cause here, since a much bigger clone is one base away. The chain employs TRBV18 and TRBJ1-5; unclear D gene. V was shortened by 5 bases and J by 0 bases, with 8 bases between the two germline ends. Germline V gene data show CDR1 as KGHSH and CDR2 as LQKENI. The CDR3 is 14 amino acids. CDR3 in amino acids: CASSSGSSNQPQHF. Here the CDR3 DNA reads TGTGCCAGCTCATCAGGCAGTAGCAATCAGCCCCAGCATTTT. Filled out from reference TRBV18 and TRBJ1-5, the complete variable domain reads NAGVMQNPRHLVRRRGQEARLRCSPMKGHSHVYWYRQLPEEGLKFMVYLQKENIIDESGMPKERFSAEFPKEGPSILRIQQVVRGDSAAYFCASSSGSSNQPQHFGDGTRLSIL.

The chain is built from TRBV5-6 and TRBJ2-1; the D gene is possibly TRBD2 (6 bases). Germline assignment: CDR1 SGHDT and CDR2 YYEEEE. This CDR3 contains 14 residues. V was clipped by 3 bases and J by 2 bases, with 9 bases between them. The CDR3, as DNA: TGTGCCAGCAGCTCGGGGGATCCCTACAATGAGCAGTTCTTC. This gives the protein CASSSGDPYNEQFF.

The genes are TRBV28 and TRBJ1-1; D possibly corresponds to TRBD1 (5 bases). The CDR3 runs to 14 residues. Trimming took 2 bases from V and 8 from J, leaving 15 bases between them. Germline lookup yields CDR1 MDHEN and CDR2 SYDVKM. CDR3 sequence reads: CASSLKGPVAEAFF. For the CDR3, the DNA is TGTGCCAGCAGTTTAAAGGGGCCAGTTGCCGAAGCTTTCTTT. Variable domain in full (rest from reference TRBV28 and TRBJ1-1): DVKVTQSSRYLVKRTGEKVFLECVQDMDHENMFWYRQDPGLGLRLIYFSYDVKMKEKGDIPEGYSVSREKKERFSLILESASTNQTSMYLCASSLKGPVAEAFFGQGTRLTVV.

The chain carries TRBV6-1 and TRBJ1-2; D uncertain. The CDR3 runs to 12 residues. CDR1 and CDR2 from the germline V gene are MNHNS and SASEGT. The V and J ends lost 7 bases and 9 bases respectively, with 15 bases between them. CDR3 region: CASMVSRDSYTF. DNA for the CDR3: TGTGCCAGCATGGTAAGTCGGGATAGCTACACCTTC.

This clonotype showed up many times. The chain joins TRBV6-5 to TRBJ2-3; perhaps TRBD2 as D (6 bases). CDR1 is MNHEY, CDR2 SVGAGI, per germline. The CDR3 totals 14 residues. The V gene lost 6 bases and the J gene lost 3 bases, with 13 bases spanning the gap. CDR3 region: CASRRGFTTDTQYF. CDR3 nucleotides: TGTGCCAGCAGGCGGGGCTTCACTACAGATACGCAGTATTTT.

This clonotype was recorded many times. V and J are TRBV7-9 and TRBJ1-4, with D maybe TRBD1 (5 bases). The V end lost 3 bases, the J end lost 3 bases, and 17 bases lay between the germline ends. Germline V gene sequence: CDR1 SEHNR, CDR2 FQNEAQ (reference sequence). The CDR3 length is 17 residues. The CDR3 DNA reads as TGTGCCAGCAGCTTTTTCCAGGGCCACACCTCTAATGAAAAACTGTTTTTT. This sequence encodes CASSFFQGHTSNEKLFF.

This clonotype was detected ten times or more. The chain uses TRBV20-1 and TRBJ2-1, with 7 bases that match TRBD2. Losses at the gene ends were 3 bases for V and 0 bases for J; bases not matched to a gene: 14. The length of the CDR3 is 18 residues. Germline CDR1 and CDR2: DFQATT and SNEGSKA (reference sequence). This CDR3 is CSARTSLAEKLSYNEQFF. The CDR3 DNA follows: TGCAGTGCTAGGACCAGCCTAGCGGAAAAGCTCTCCTACAATGAGCAGTTCTTC.

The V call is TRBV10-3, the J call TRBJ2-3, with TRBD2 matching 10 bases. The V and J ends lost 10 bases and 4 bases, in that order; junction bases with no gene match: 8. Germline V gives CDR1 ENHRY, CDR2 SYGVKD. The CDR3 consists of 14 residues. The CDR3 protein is CATGASGGSDTQYF. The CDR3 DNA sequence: TGTGCCACCGGGGCTAGCGGGGGATCAGATACGCAGTATTTT.

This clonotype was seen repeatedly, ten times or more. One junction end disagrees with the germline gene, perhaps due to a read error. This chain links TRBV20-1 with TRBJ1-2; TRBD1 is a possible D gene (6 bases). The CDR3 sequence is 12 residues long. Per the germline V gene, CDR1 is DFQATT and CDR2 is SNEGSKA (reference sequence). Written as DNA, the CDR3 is TGCAGTGCCAGAGGACAGAACTATGGCTACACCTTC. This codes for CSARGQNYGYTF.

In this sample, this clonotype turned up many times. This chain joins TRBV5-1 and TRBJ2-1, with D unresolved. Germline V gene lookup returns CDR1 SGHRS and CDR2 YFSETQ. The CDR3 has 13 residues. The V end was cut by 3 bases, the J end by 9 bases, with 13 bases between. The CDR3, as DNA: TGCGCCAGCAGCTCCACCCCAACCGGTGAGCAGTTCTTC. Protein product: CASSSTPTGEQFF.

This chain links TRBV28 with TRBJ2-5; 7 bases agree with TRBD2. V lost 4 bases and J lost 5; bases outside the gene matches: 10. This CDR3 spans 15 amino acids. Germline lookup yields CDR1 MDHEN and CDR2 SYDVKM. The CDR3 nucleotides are TGTGCCAGCAGTTCAACGGGACTAACCGTCGAGACCCAGTACTTC. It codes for CASSSTGLTVETQYF.

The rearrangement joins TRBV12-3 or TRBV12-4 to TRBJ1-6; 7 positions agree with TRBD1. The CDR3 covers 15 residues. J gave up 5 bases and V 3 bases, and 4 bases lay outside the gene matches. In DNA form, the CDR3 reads TGTGCCAGCAGTTTGAAGGGGGCGAATAATTCACCCCTCCACTTT. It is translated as CASSLKGANNSPLHF.

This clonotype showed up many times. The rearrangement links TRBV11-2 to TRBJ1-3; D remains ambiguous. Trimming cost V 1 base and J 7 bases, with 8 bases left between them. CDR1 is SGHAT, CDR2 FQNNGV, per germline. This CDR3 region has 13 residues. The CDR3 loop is CASSLGGSNTIYF. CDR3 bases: TGTGCCAGCAGCTTAGGAGGGAGTAACACCATATATTTT.

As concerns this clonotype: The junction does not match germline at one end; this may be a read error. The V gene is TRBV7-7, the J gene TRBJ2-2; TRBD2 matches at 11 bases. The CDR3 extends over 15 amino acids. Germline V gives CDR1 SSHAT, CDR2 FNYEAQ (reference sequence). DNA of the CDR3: TGTGCTAGCAGGAGACTAGCGGGGCTCACCGGGGAGCTGTTTTTT. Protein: CASRRLAGLTGELFF. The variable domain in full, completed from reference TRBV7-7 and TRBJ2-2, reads GAGVSQSPRYKVTKRGQDVTLRCDPISSHATLYWYQQALGQGPEFLTYFNYEAQPDKSGLPSDRFSAERPEGSISTLTIQRTEQRDSAMYRCASRRLAGLTGELFFGEGSRLTVL.

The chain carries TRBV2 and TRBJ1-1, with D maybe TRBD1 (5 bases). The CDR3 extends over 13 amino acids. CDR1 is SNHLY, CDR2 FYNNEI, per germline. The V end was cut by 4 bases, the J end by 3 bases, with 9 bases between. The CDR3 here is CASSGQGYTEAFF. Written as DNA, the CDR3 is TGTGCCAGCAGTGGCCAGGGATACACTGAAGCTTTCTTT.

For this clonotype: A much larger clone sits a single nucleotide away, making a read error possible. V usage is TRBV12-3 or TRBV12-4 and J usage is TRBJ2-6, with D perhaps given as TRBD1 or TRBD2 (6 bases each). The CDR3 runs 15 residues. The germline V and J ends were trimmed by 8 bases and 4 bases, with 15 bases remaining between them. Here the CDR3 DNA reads TGTGCCAGCTCCAGGCCGGGGGCCGGGGCCAACGTCCTGACTTTC. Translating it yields CASSRPGAGANVLTF.

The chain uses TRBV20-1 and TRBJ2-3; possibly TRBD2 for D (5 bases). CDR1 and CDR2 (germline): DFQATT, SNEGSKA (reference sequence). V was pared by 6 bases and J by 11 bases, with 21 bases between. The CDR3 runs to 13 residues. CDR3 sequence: CSATGPSGREQYF. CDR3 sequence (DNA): TGCAGTGCCACCGGGCCCAGCGGAAGGGAGCAGTATTTT.

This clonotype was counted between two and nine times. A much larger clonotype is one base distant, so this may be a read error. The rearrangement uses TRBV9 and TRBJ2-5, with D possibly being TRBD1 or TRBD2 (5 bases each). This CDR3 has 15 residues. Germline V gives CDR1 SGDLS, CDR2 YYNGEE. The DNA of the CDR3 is TGTGCCAGCAGCTACACCGGGACCCAAAGGGAGACCCCGTACTTC. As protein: CASSYTGTQRETPYF.